These 28 T cell receptor beta chains were sequenced from one sample in a study of PD-1 blockade in mismatch repair-deficient tumors. The data were produced by immunoSEQ multiplex PCR, yet TCRdb's version contains in-frame clones alone and is incomplete. Here the sample spans more than 85,000 clones, about 79% being singletons. The input for sequencing was peripheral blood, taken 36 weeks after starting pembrolizumab. These receptors originate from an adult with mismatch repair-deficient cancer.

This clone was recorded a few times. CDR3 sequence reads: CASSQGQFRSYTF. CDR3 coding DNA: TGTGCCAGCAGCCAGGGACAATTCCGGAGCTACACCTTC. The rearrangement joins TRBV27 to TRBJ1-2; D is perhaps TRBD1 (6 bases). The germline V gene encodes CDR1 MNHEY and CDR2 SMNVEV (reference sequence). The CDR3 extends over 13 amino acids. Trimming stripped 6 bases from V and 9 bases from J, with 17 bases between.

This chain uses TRBV15 with TRBJ2-1; D remains unclear. CDR1 and CDR2 from the germline V gene are LNHNV and YYDKDF (reference sequence). There are 11 residues in the CDR3. The germline V and J ends were trimmed by 0 bases and 8 bases, with 2 bases remaining between them. The CDR3 DNA reads as TGTGCCACCAGCAGAGAGCATGAGCAGTTCTTC. This gives the protein CATSREHEQFF. The full variable domain, its missing parts supplied by reference TRBV15 and TRBJ2-1, is DAMVIQNPRYQVTQFGKPVTLSCSQTLNHNVMYWYQQKSSQAPKLLFHYYDKDFNNEADTPDNFQSRRPNTSFCFLDIRSPGLGDTAMYLCATSREHEQFFGPGTRLTVL.

The chain uses TRBV7-8 and TRBJ1-2, with D tentatively TRBD1 (6 bases). The length of the CDR3 is 16 residues. V was clipped by 7 bases and J by 8 bases, with 26 bases between them. Germline loops: CDR1 SGHVS, CDR2 FQNEAQ. CDR3 region: CASTPQNSGVWTGYTF. CDR3 coding DNA: TGTGCCAGCACCCCACAAAACTCAGGGGTATGGACGGGCTACACCTTC.

The rearrangement joins TRBV5-1 to TRBJ2-1, with 10 bases that match TRBD1. Germline CDR1 is SGHRS and CDR2 is YFSETQ. The junction had 3 bases not matched to a gene; V was cut back by 4 bases and J by 2 bases. CDR3 length: 15 residues. The CDR3 DNA reads as TGCGCCAGCAGCGTTGACAGGGGGCCCTACAATGAGCAGTTCTTC. Translation gives CASSVDRGPYNEQFF.

Here the CDR3 reads CAWWGGTGDEQFF. CDR3 nucleotides: TGTGCCTGGTGGGGCGGGACAGGCGATGAGCAGTTCTTC. V gene TRBV30 combines with J gene TRBJ2-1; 8 bases map to TRBD1. V dropped 5 bases and J dropped 8; count of bases not matched to a gene: 8. Germline V gene lookup returns CDR1 GTSNPN and CDR2 SVGIG (reference sequence). The CDR3 is 13 amino acids.

The CDR3 loop is CASSYHTSPGNTIYF. For the CDR3, the DNA is TGTGCCAGCAGCTATCATACATCTCCTGGAAACACCATATATTTT. This rearrangement joins TRBV11-3 to TRBJ1-3; the D is unclear. CDR3 length equals 15 residues. Trimming left V 4 bases short and J 2 bases short, with 12 bases between. Germline loops: CDR1 SGHNT, CDR2 YENEEA.

For this clone: The junction differs from germline at one of its ends, possibly a read error. The gene calls are TRBV29-1 and TRBJ2-1; 10 nucleotides align to TRBD2. This CDR3 contains 14 residues. The germline V gene encodes CDR1 SQVTM and CDR2 ANQGSEA. CDR3 in amino acids: CSVEAGGPPNEQFF. CDR3 nucleotides: TGCAGCGTAGAAGCGGGAGGGCCCCCCAATGAGCAGTTCTTC.

V usage is TRBV4-1 and J usage is TRBJ2-7; D is ambiguous. This CDR3 is 16 amino acids long. V was pared by 0 bases and J by 0 bases, with 12 bases between. CDR1 MGHRA and CDR2 YSYEKL come from the germline V gene. The CDR3 spells CASSQEVGANSYEQYF. CDR3 in DNA: TGCGCCAGCAGCCAAGAGGTGGGCGCAAACTCCTACGAGCAGTACTTC.

The DNA of the CDR3 is TGTGCCAGCAGCTTAGGGCCAGGCGAGCAGTACTTC. Translated: CASSLGPGEQYF. This chain uses TRBV11-3 with TRBJ2-7; D is undetermined. The V and J ends lost 1 base and 6 bases respectively, with 7 bases between them. CDR1 SGHNT and CDR2 YENEEA come from the germline V gene. CDR3 length equals 12 residues.

The chain is built from TRBV18 and TRBJ2-1; 7 nucleotides align to TRBD2. Germline trimming cut 1 base from V and 6 bases from J; bases unmatched to any gene: 9. Germline values: CDR1 KGHSH, CDR2 LQKENI. The CDR3 is 16 amino acids. The CDR3 DNA follows: TGTGCCAGCTCACCACAACGGATTCGCGGGAGCAATGAGCAGTTCTTC. Its protein is CASSPQRIRGSNEQFF.

The sample holds one count of this clone. The chain employs TRBV10-3 and TRBJ1-2; weak D call: TRBD1 (5 bases). Trimming removed 6 bases from V and 2 bases from J, with 13 bases in between. The V gene's germline CDR1 is ENHRY and CDR2 SYGVKD. The CDR3 contains 14 residues. The CDR3 sequence is CAIRTTDVNYGYTF. The CDR3 coding sequence is TGTGCCATCAGGACGACAGACGTGAACTATGGCTACACCTTC.

This CDR3 reads CASSDPSLDSIYGYTF. CDR3 nucleotides: TGTGCCAGCAGTGATCCCTCCCTGGACAGCATCTATGGCTACACCTTC. The chain links TRBV6-1 to TRBJ1-2; possibly TRBD1 for D (6 bases). CDR3 length: 16 residues. The germline gives CDR1 MNHNS, CDR2 SASEGT. Trimming shortened V by 3 bases and J by 4 bases, and 18 bases separated the two germline ends.

This clone has at least ten counts. This chain links TRBV11-1 with TRBJ2-7; D may correspond to TRBD1 or TRBD2 (5 bases each). V was trimmed by 1 base and J by 6 bases, leaving 13 bases between them. Germline CDR1 reads SGHAT; CDR2 reads FQDESV (reference sequence). The CDR3 extends over 14 amino acids. The CDR3, as DNA: TGTGCCAGCAGCTTAGTTTCTGGGGCGGGCGAGCAGTACTTC. It yields the protein CASSLVSGAGEQYF. Variable domain in full (rest from reference TRBV11-1 and TRBJ2-7): EAEVAQSPRYKITEKSQAVAFWCDPISGHATLYWYRQILGQGPELLVQFQDESVVDDSQLPKDRFSAERLKGVDSTLKIQPAELGDSAMYLCASSLVSGAGEQYFGPGTRLTVT.

With regard to this clone: One end of the junction is discordant with germline, which a read error may explain. This sequence joins TRBV7-6 and TRBJ2-1; 8 bases agree with TRBD2. The CDR3 contains 16 residues. The V gene's germline CDR1 is SGHVS and CDR2 FNYEAQ. Here the CDR3 reads CASSLAGGRPYNEQFF. The CDR3 coding sequence is TGTGCCAGCAGCCTAGCTGGCGGGAGGCCGTACAATGAGCAGTTCTTC.

The V gene is TRBV7-9, the J gene TRBJ1-2; TRBD1 is a possible D gene (5 bases). This CDR3 spans 16 amino acids. Germline V gene data show CDR1 as SEHNR and CDR2 as FQNEAQ (reference sequence). V dropped 1 base and J dropped 4 bases, with 16 bases sitting between them. The CDR3 DNA reads TGTGCCAGCAGCTTAGACAGGTCCATCGGGGGCTATGGCTACACCTTC. Translation: CASSLDRSIGGYGYTF.

The J gene is TRBJ1-1, the V gene TRBV14; no clear D gene. The CDR3 is made up of 14 amino acids. The V end was cut by 1 base, the J end by 1 base, with 7 bases between. Per the germline V gene, CDR1 is SGHDN and CDR2 is FVKESK. CDR3 DNA: TGTGCCAGCAGCCAAGTGCCAGGGAACACTGAAGCTTTCTTT. It specifies CASSQVPGNTEAFF. Supplemented by reference TRBV14 and TRBJ1-1, the full variable domain reads EAGVTQFPSHSVIEKGQTVTLRCDPISGHDNLYWYRRVMGKEIKFLLHFVKESKQDESGMPNNRFLAERTGGTYSTLKVQPAELEDSGVYFCASSQVPGNTEAFFGQGTRLTVV.

Written as DNA, the CDR3 is TGTGCCAGTAGTATAGATCGGGGTAGCGGGAGGATTTTTCCCGGGGAGCTGTTTTTT. Its protein is CASSIDRGSGRIFPGELFF. This sequence joins TRBV19 and TRBJ2-2; TRBD2 agrees at 10 bases. Per the germline V gene, CDR1 is LNHDA and CDR2 is SQIVND (reference sequence). CDR3 length: 19 residues. The V gene end was trimmed by 0 bases and the J gene end by 6 bases; junction bases not matched to a gene: 13.

The J gene is TRBJ2-1, the V gene TRBV11-3, with TRBD2 matching over 8 bases. The J segment lost 8 bases and the V segment lost 1 base, leaving 7 bases of the junction unmatched. The CDR3 is 15 amino acids. Looked up from germline, CDR1 is SGHNT and CDR2 is YENEEA. This CDR3 reads CASSLVSGELHEQFF. The CDR3 DNA follows: TGTGCCAGCAGCTTAGTTAGCGGGGAACTCCATGAGCAGTTCTTC.

This sequence joins TRBV2 and TRBJ2-4; D remains ambiguous. The CDR3 sequence is 14 residues long. Trimming pared 4 bases from V and 1 base from J, leaving 8 bases between. The germline gives CDR1 SNHLY, CDR2 FYNNEI. This CDR3 is CASSVMGAKNIQYF. The CDR3 DNA is TGTGCCAGCAGTGTTATGGGGGCCAAAAACATTCAGTACTTC.

This clone has a handful of counts. The chain combines TRBV7-2 with TRBJ1-1; D is uncertain. The CDR3 is 14 residues long. Germline CDR1 is SGHTA and CDR2 is FQGNSA. The germline V and J ends were trimmed by 3 bases and 4 bases, with 12 bases remaining between them. CDR3 amino acids: CASSFGQAGTEAFF. In DNA form, the CDR3 reads TGTGCCAGCAGCTTTGGCCAAGCCGGCACTGAAGCTTTCTTT.

V usage is TRBV19 and J usage is TRBJ2-1; TRBD2 matches at 11 bases. CDR1 and CDR2 from the germline V gene are LNHDA and SQIVND (reference sequence). J lost 2 bases, V lost 1 base, and 10 bases had no gene match. The CDR3 runs 19 residues. DNA for the CDR3: TGTGCCAGTAGTATAGGCCTAGCGGGAGGCCCTTATCCCTACAATGAGCAGTTCTTC. Its protein is CASSIGLAGGPYPYNEQFF.

The V gene is TRBV7-9, the J gene TRBJ2-7; 13 bases agree with TRBD2. The CDR3 consists of 15 residues. With V trimmed by 5 bases and J by 5 bases, 6 bases remained unmatched. Germline V gene data show CDR1 as SEHNR and CDR2 as FQNEAQ (reference sequence). CDR3 sequence: CASSQGLAGVDEQYF. In nucleotides, the CDR3 is TGTGCCAGCAGCCAAGGACTAGCGGGAGTAGACGAGCAGTACTTC.

This rearrangement joins TRBV5-1 to TRBJ1-2, with D tentatively TRBD1 (6 bases). The CDR3 length is 17 residues. The germline V gene encodes CDR1 SGHRS and CDR2 YFSETQ. V gave up 4 bases and J gave up 7 bases, with 26 bases separating them. CDR3 region: CASSLIGGSPSYGGYTF. The CDR3 DNA is TGCGCCAGCAGCCTGATCGGGGGCAGCCCCTCTTATGGTGGCTACACCTTC. Drawing the rest from reference TRBV5-1 and TRBJ1-2, the complete variable domain is KAGVTQTPRYLIKTRGQQVTLSCSPISGHRSVSWYQQTPGQGLQFLFEYFSETQRNKGNFPGRFSGRQFSNSRSEMNVSTLELGDSALYLCASSLIGGSPSYGGYTFGSGTRLTVV.

The genes are TRBV5-4 and TRBJ1-2, with 8 bases that match TRBD1. From germline, CDR1 is SGHNT and CDR2 YYREEE (reference sequence). The CDR3 loop spans 14 amino acids. The ends lost 4 bases at V and 3 bases at J; junction bases unmatched: 5. CDR3 amino acids: CASSGQGLYYGYTF. The CDR3 nucleotides read TGTGCCAGCAGCGGACAGGGCTTGTACTATGGCTACACCTTC.

The J gene is TRBJ1-2, the V gene TRBV7-2; no definite D call. The CDR3 has 14 amino acids. The germline CDR1 and CDR2 sequences are SGHTA and FQGNSA. The V and J ends lost 1 base and 7 bases respectively, with 13 bases between them. The DNA of the CDR3 is TGTGCCAGCAGCTTAGACTACCTCAGGCTTGGCTACACCTTC. Residues: CASSLDYLRLGYTF.

This clone appeared a few times. V and J are TRBV25-1 and TRBJ2-7; D unresolved. Per the germline V gene, CDR1 is MGHDK and CDR2 is SYGVNS. The V end lost 3 bases, the J end lost 4 bases, and 13 bases lay between the germline ends. The CDR3 is made up of 14 amino acids. CDR3 region: CASSDARSPYEQYF. The CDR3 DNA reads TGTGCCAGCAGTGATGCCAGGTCACCTTACGAGCAGTACTTC.

This clone was seen once. Here the CDR3 reads CSASDSNEQFF. CDR3 nucleotide sequence: TGCAGTGCTTCCGACTCTAATGAGCAGTTCTTC. The genes are TRBV20-1 and TRBJ2-1; unclear D gene. With 5 bases removed from V and 7 bases from J, the gap between germline ends came to 9 bases. This CDR3 is 11 amino acids long. Germline lookup yields CDR1 DFQATT and CDR2 SNEGSKA (reference sequence).

The chain is built from TRBV7-3 and TRBJ2-3; 9 nucleotides line up with TRBD1. CDR1 is SGHTA and CDR2 is FQGTGA in the germline V gene. J lost 3 bases, V lost 4 bases, and 14 bases had no gene match. This CDR3 has 18 amino acids. This CDR3 is CASSSQDPWDRATDTQYF. Written as DNA, the CDR3 is TGTGCCAGCAGCTCACAAGATCCCTGGGACAGGGCGACAGATACGCAGTATTTT.